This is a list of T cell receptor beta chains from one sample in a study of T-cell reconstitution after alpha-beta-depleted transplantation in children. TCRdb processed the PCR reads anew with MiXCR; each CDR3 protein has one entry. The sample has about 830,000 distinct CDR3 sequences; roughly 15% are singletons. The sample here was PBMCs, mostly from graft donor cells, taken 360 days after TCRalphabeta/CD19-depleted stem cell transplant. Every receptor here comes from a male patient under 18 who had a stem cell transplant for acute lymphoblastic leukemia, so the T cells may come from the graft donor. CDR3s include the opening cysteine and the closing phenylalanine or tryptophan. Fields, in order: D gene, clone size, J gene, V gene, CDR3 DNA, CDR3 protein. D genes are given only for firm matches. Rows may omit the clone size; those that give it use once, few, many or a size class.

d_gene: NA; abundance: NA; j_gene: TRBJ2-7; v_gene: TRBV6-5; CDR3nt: TGTGCCAGCAGTTACTCGATGAAAAAGGAGCAGTACTTC; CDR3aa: CASSYSMKKEQYF
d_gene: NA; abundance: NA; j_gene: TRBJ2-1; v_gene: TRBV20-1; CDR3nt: TGCAGTGCTAGACGAGGGGATGAGCAGTTCTTC; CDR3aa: CSARRGDEQFF
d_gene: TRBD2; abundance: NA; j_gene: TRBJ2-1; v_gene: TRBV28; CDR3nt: TGTGCCAGCAGTTTACGCTTTAGACTAGCGGGAGGGAAGGAAGATGAGCAGTTCTTC; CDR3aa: CASSLRFRLAGGKEDEQFF
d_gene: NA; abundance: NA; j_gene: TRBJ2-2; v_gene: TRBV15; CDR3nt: TGTGCCACCAGCAGATTCTACCCCGGGACAGGGTTGAGCGGGAGGGCTGCCACCGGGGAGCTGTTTTTT; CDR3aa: CATSRFYPGTGLSGRAATGELFF
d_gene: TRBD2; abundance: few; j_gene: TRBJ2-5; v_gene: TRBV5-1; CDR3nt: TGCGCCAGCAGCTTCGACCAAGCTAGCGGGGAGCAGTACTTC; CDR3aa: CASSFDQASGEQYF
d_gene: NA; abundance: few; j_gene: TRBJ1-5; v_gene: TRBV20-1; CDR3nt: TGCAGTGCCGCCCTTTCACTCCCGGGGCAGCCCCAGCATTTT; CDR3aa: CSAALSLPGQPQHF
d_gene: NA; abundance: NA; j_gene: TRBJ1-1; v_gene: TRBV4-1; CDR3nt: TGCGCCAGCAGCCAAGCCCAGGGAACGGACACTGAAGCTTTCTTT; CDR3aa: CASSQAQGTDTEAFF
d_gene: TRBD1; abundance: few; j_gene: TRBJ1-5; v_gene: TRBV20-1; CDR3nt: TGCAGTGCTAGAGGGGTCATCAGGGGGCTCAATCAGCCCCAGCATTTT; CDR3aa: CSARGVIRGLNQPQHF
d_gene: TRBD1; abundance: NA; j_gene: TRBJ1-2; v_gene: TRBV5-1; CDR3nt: TGCGCCAGCAGCTTGGGTACAGGACAGGCCCCATATGGCTACACCTTC; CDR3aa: CASSLGTGQAPYGYTF
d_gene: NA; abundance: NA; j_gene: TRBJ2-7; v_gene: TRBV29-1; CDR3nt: TGCAGCGTTGCGGCGGGCCCCTACGAGCAGTACTTC; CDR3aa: CSVAAGPYEQYF
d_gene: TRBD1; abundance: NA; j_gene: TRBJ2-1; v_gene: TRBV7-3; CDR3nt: TGTGCCAGCAGCCCACCGGACAGGGGCAATGAGCAGTTCTTC; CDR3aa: CASSPPDRGNEQFF
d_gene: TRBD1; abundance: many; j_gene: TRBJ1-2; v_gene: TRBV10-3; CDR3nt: TGTGCCATCGGGGGACAGTCATCTAACTATGGCTACACCTTC; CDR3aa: CAIGGQSSNYGYTF
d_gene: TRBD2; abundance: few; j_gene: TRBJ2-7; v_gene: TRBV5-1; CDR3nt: TGCGCCAGCAGCATCATCGCGGGAGGAATTGACGAGCAGTACTTC; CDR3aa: CASSIIAGGIDEQYF
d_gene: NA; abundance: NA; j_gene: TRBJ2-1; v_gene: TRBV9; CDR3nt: TGTGCCAGCAGCGTTGGGCCATACGGGAATGAGCAGTTCTTC; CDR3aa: CASSVGPYGNEQFF
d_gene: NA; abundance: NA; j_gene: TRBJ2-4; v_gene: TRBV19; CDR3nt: TGTGCCAGTAGCCCCGGCGAGGGTTCAGCCAAAAACATTCAGTACTTC; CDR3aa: CASSPGEGSAKNIQYF
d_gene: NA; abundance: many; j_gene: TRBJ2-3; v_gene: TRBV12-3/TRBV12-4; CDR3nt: TGTGCCAGCAGTTTTCGAGATACGCAGTATTTT; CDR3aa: CASSFRDTQYF
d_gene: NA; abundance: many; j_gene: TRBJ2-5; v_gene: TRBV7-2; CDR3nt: TGTGCCAGCAGCCCGCTAGCGTTCCAAGAGACCCAGTACTTC; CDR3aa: CASSPLAFQETQYF
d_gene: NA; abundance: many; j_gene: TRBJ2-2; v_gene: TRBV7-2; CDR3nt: TGTGCCAGCAGCTTTTTTCAGGGGAACACCGGGGAGCTGTTTTTT; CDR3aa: CASSFFQGNTGELFF
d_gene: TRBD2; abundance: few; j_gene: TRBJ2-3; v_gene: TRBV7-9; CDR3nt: TGTGCCAGCAGCCCCGGCGGGAGGTGGAAAGATACGCAGTATTTT; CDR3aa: CASSPGGRWKDTQYF
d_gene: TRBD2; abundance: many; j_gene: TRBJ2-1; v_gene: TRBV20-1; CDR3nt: TGCAGTGCCAAACTAGCGGGGACCCTCGGTGAGCAGTTCTTC; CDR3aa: CSAKLAGTLGEQFF
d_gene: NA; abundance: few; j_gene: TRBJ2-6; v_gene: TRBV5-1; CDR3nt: TGCGCCAGCAGCTTGGGGCCGTCTATGAGGTCTGGGGCCAACGTCCTGACTTTC; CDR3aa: CASSLGPSMRSGANVLTF
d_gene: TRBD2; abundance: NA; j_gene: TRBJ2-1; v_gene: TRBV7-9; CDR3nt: TGTGCCCAGCATAGCGGGAGGGCCACAGGTGAGCAGTTCTTC; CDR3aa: CAQHSGRATGEQFF
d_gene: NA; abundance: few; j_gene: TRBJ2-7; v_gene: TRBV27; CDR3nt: TGTGCCAGCAGTTTAGCGGGACTCCGATCCTACGAGCAGTACTTC; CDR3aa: CASSLAGLRSYEQYF
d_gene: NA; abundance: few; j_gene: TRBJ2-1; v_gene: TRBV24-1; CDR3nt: TGTGCCACCAGTAAGCACAATGAGCAGTTCTTC; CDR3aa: CATSKHNEQFF
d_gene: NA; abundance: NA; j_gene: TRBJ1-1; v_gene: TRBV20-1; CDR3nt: TGCAGTTTAACGGGGTTGTCGAACACTGAAGCTTTCTTT; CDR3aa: CSLTGLSNTEAFF
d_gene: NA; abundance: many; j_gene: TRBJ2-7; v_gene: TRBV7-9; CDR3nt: TGTGCCAGCAGCTTAGTGGAGGGGGCGAGGGAGCAGTACTTC; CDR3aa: CASSLVEGAREQYF
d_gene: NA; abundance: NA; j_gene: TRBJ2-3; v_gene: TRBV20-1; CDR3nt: TGCAGTGCTAGAGGACAGTCAAGCACAGATACGCAGTATTTT; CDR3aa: CSARGQSSTDTQYF
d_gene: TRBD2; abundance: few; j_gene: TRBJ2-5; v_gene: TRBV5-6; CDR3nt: TGTGCCAGCAGCTTCAGGCCTAGCGGGCCCCAAGAGACCCAGTACTTC; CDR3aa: CASSFRPSGPQETQYF
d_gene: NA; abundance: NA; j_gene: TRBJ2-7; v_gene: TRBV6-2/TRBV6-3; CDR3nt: TGTGCCAGCAGTTACTTCCTATCCGAGACGATGACGTACGAGCAGTACTTC; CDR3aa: CASSYFLSETMTYEQYF
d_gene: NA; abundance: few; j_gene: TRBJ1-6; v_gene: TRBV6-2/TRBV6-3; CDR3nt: TGTGCCAGCCGAGGACGTTCCTATAATTCACCCCTCCACTTT; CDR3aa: CASRGRSYNSPLHF
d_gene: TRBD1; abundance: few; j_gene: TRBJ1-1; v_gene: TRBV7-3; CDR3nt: TGTGCCAGCAGCTTCTACAGGGGCACTGAAGCTTTCTTT; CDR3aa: CASSFYRGTEAFF
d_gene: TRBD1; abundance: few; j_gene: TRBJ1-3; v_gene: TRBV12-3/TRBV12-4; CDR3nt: TGTGCCAGCAGACCAGGGGGTAGCGGAAACACCATATATTTT; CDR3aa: CASRPGGSGNTIYF
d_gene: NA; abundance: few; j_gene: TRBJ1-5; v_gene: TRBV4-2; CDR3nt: TGTGCCAGCAGCCAAGATGGGCAGGGAGGTCAGCCCCAGCATTTT; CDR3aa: CASSQDGQGGQPQHF
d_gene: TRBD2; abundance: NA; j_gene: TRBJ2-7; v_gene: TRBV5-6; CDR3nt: TGTGCCAGCAGCCCGGTGACTAGCGGGTTCATCTACGAGCAGTACTTC; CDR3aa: CASSPVTSGFIYEQYF
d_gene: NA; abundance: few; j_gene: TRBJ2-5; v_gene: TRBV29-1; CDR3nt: TGCAGCGGAGAAACAGGGTCACAAGAGACCCAGTACTTC; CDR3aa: CSGETGSQETQYF
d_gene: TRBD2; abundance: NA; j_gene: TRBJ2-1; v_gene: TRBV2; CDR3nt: TGTGCCAGCAGTGAACAGCCTAGCGGGGCGCTTGAGCAGTTCTTC; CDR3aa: CASSEQPSGALEQFF
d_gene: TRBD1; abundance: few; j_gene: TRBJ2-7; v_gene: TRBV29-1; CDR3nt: TGCAGCGGGGACAGGGACTACGAGCAGTACTTC; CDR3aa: CSGDRDYEQYF
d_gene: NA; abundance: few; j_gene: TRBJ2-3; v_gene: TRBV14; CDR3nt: TGTGCCAGCAGCTCATACAGGGCAGATACGCAGTATTTT; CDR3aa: CASSSYRADTQYF
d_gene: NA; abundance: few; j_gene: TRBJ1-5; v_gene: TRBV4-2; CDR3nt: TGTGCCAGCAGCCAAGATGCGGGGGTCCATCAGCCCCAGCATTTT; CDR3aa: CASSQDAGVHQPQHF
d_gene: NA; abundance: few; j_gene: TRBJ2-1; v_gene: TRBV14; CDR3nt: TGTGCCAGCAGCCCAAACGTTGAGCAGTTCTTC; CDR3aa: CASSPNVEQFF
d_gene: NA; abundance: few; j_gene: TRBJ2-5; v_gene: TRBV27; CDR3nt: TGTGCCAGCAGAGACAGATTCCAAGAGACCCAGTACTTC; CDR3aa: CASRDRFQETQYF
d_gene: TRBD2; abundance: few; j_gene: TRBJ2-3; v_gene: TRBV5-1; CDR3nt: TGCGCCAGCAGCCCGGGACTAGCGAGGGAGAATGCGCAGTATTTT; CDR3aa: CASSPGLARENAQYF
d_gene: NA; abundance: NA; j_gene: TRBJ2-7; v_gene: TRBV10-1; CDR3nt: TGCGCCAGCAGTGATTTTGTTGGGGTCCGGGACGAGCAGTACTTC; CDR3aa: CASSDFVGVRDEQYF
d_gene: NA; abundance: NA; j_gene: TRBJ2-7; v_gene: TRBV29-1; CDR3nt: TGCAGCGTTGGTAAGGGACATCCCGAGCAGTACTTC; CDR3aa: CSVGKGHPEQYF
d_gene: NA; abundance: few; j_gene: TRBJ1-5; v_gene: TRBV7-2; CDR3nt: TGTGCCAGCAGCTTAGATCGACACCATAGCAATCAGCCCCAGCATTTT; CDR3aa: CASSLDRHHSNQPQHF
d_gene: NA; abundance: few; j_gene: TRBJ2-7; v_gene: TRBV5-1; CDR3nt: TGCGCCAGCAGTTTTTACCGGGACTGGCGCTACGAGCAGTACTTC; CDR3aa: CASSFYRDWRYEQYF
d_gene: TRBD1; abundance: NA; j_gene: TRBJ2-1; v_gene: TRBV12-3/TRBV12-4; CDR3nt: TGTGCCAGCAGTCCCAGGACAGGGAACTACAATGAGCAGTTCTTC; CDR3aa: CASSPRTGNYNEQFF
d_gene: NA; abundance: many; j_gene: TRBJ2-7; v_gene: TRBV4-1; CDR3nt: TGCGCCAGCAGCCAAGTGGGACCGGCCTACGAGCAGTACTTC; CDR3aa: CASSQVGPAYEQYF
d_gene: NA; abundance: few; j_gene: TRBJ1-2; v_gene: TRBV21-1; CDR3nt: TGTGCCAGCAGCAGATCCCCACTCCAGCGAGAATATGGCTACACCTTC; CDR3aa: CASSRSPLQREYGYTF
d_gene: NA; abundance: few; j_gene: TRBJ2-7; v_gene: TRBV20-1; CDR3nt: TGCAGTGCTAGAGATCGAGGGAGCTCCTACGAGCAGTACTTC; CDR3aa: CSARDRGSSYEQYF
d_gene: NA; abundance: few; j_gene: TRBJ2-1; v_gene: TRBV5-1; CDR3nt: TGCGCCAGCAGCTTGAGGATAGAAAATGAGCAGTTCTTC; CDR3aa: CASSLRIENEQFF
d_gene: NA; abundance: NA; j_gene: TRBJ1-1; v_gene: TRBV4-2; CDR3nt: TGTGCCAGCAGCCAAGCCAGGGCCTTGAAAACTGAAGCTTTCTTT; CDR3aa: CASSQARALKTEAFF
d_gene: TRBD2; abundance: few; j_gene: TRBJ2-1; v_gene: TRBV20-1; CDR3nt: TGCAGTGCCCACCGACTAGCGGGCTCCTACAATGAGCAGTTCTTC; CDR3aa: CSAHRLAGSYNEQFF
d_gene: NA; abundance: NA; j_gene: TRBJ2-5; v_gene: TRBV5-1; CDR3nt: TGCGCCAGCAGCGGGTGGACATTTGGGGAGACCCAGTACTTC; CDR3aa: CASSGWTFGETQYF
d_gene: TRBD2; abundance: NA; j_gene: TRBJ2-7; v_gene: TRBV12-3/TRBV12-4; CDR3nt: TGTGCCAGCAGACCACCTCTAGCGGGAGAGATCTACGAGCAGTACTTC; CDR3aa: CASRPPLAGEIYEQYF
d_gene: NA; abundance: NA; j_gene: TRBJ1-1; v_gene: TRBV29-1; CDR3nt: TGCAGCGCTGGACGGATCAACACTGAAGCTTTCTTT; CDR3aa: CSAGRINTEAFF
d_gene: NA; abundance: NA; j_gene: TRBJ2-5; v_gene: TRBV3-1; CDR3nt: TGTGCCAGCAGCCCCGAAGGGGGGGACAACCAAGAGACCCAGTACTTC; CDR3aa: CASSPEGGDNQETQYF
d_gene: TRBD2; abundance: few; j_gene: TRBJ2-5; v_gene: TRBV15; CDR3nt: TGTGCCACCAGCAGCGGGAGGGGAATCGGTACCCAGTACTTC; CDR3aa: CATSSGRGIGTQYF
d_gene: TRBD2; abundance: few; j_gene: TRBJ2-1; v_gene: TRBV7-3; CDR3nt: TGTGCCAGCAGCCCCGGATCTAGCGGCCTAGAGCAGTTCTTC; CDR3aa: CASSPGSSGLEQFF